This T cell receptor (beta chain) was sequenced in a study of radiation and T cells in renal cell carcinoma. Treatment of the sample: treatment-naive control, cytoreductive nephrectomy. Control tumors came from treatment-naive patients without prior radiation. Clear cell pathology was present in this patient's renal cell carcinoma. Controls included several female and about 12 male donors, resected 2011 to 2014. As regards this clone: Its specificity is not known.

The CDR3 contains 16 residues. CDR1 SGHVS and CDR2 FQNEAQ come from the germline V gene. V was trimmed by 5 bases and J by 3 bases, leaving 17 bases between them. Profiled with immunoSEQ multiplex PCR; TCRdb holds only in-frame clones, not every one. This sample carries about 7,900 clones, less than 70% of them seen once, and the ten largest clones take around 40%. General study results and limits: Tumor samples were small regions of approximately 1 g.

The material sequenced was tumor tissue, taken from a patient whose treatment was nephrectomy without radiotherapy. This TCR came from a woman between 65 and 79 years old with renal cell carcinoma. The V gene is TRBV7-8, the J gene TRBJ1-5; D is undetermined. The CDR3 loop is CASSRGEWANNQPQHF. CDR3 coding DNA: TGTGCCAGCAGCAGAGGAGAGTGGGCCAACAATCAGCCCCAGCATTTT. The whole variable domain, remainder taken from reference TRBV7-8 and TRBJ1-5, is GAGVSQSPRYKVAKRGQDVALRCDPISGHVSLFWYQQALGQGPEFLTYFQNEAQLDKSGLPSDRFFAERPEGSVSTLKIQRTQQEDSAVYLCASSRGEWANNQPQHFGDGTRLSIL.